What follows describes a single T cell receptor (beta chain). Antigen: not known. V was pared by 6 bases and J by 5 bases, with 13 bases between. There are 13 residues in the CDR3. The germline V gene has CDR1 SGHTA and CDR2 FQGNSA. The isolated RNA, all of it, was reverse transcribed, so expressed TCRB transcripts were what got sequenced. The data were produced by immunoSEQ multiplex PCR, yet TCRdb's version contains in-frame clones alone and is incomplete. The data contain some 660,000 clones, around 15% of them singletons. These data come from a study of beta chain features in type 1 diabetes. Whole-study results and caveats: Shorter TCRB CDR3s, moderately but significantly so, marked every one of the four CD4+ subsets in Type 1 diabetes patients.

This clonotype originated in a young man with type 1 diabetes. The chain links TRBV7-2 to TRBJ2-5; D may be TRBD1 (6 bases). Specimen: naive CD4+ T cells from blood. CDR3 sequence reads: CASSLWGLETQYF. The CDR3 DNA is TGTGCCAGCAGTCTATGGGGGCTCGAGACCCAGTACTTC. The entire variable domain, with the rest obtained from reference TRBV7-2 and TRBJ2-5, is as follows: GAGVSQSPSNKVTEKGKDVELRCDPISGHTALYWYRQSLGQGLEFLIYFQGNSAPDKSGLPSDRFSAERTGGSVSTLTIQRTQQEDSAVYLCASSLWGLETQYFGPGTRLLVL.